These T cell receptor beta chains were read from a single sample in a study of blood T cell repertoires in COVID-19. Measured with immunoSEQ multiplex PCR; TCRdb has only the in-frame clones, and not every one. The data show 68,000 or so clones, 80% to 85% seen once. Material: peripheral blood. Every receptor here comes from a human donor in a cohort sampled during active COVID-19. Both conserved end residues are part of each CDR3. A D gene is named only where the DNA matches it firmly. Part of the rows lack a size; the others show once, few, many or a class for expanded clones.

.	.	TRBV11-3	15	TRBJ1-3	TGTGCCAGCAGCCGCCTAGGCAGGGCTGGAAACACCATATATTTT	CASSRLGRAGNTIYF
.	once	TRBV11-2	15	TRBJ2-3	TGTGCCAGCAGCTCAAGTAGCACTAGTGAGAATACGCAGTATTTT	CASSSSSTSENTQYF
.	.	TRBV6-5	15	TRBJ2-7	TGTGCCAGCAGGGAGCAGAGTCCCAGCTCCTACGAGCAGTACTTC	CASREQSPSSYEQYF
TRBD1	.	TRBV3-1/TRBV3-2	15	TRBJ1-2	TGTGCCAGCAGCCAAACCGGACAGGGGGGCTATGGCTACACCTTC	CASSQTGQGGYGYTF
.	.	TRBV6-2/TRBV6-3	15	TRBJ1-2	TGTGCCAGCAGTTACTCCCTTTACGGTTCCGATGGCTACACCTTC	CASSYSLYGSDGYTF
.	.	TRBV24-1	12	TRBJ1-5	TGTGCCACCAGTCAGGGAGGTCAGCCCCAGCATTTT	CATSQGGQPQHF
.	.	TRBV5-1	15	TRBJ1-2	TGCGCCAGCAGCTGGGGAGCAGAAGGAGGTGGGGGCTACACCTTC	CASSWGAEGGGGYTF
TRBD1	few	TRBV6-4	15	TRBJ1-6	TGTGCCAGCAGTGTCAACGACAGGGGTCGATCACCCCTCCACTTT	CASSVNDRGRSPLHF
TRBD1	.	TRBV10-1	15	TRBJ1-4	TGCGCCAGCAACAGGGGGACAGTGATGAATGAAAAACTGTTTTTT	CASNRGTVMNEKLFF
.	.	TRBV14	16	TRBJ2-3	TGTGCCAGCAGCCAATTAAAGGGGACTAGCACAGATACGCAGTATTTT	CASSQLKGTSTDTQYF
.	.	TRBV30	14	TRBJ2-1	TGTGCCTGGACCGGGACTGCCTCCTACAATGAGCAGTTCTTC	CAWTGTASYNEQFF
.	.	TRBV4-1	15	TRBJ1-1	TGCGCCAGCAGCCAAGGTCCTGAGTCGGACACTGAAGCTTTCTTT	CASSQGPESDTEAFF
TRBD1	.	TRBV28	14	TRBJ1-1	TGTGCCAGCACTAAGACAGGGTTGATCACTGAAGCTTTCTTT	CASTKTGLITEAFF
.	.	TRBV3-1/TRBV3-2	13	TRBJ1-2	TGTGCCAGCAGCCAAGAATTAGGGAGAGGCTACACCTTC	CASSQELGRGYTF
.	once	TRBV5-4	15	TRBJ2-6	TGTGCCAGCAGCCGGTCCCGAGGAGGAGCCAACGTCCTGACTTTC	CASSRSRGGANVLTF
.	.	TRBV5-1	12	TRBJ2-7	TGCGCCAGCAGCTTGGCGGGGAACGAGCAGTACTTC	CASSLAGNEQYF
TRBD1	.	TRBV19	15	TRBJ1-6	TGTGCCAGTAGTCCCGCCGGGACAGCAAATTCACCCCTCCACTTT	CASSPAGTANSPLHF
.	.	TRBV12-5	13	TRBJ1-1	TGTGCTAGTGGTTTGTCCCCGGACACTGAAGCTTTCTTT	CASGLSPDTEAFF
.	.	TRBV7-8	14	TRBJ2-5	TGTGCCAGCAGCCCGAGATGGGCGTGGGAGACCCAGTACTTC	CASSPRWAWETQYF
TRBD1	.	TRBV3-1/TRBV3-2	16	TRBJ1-3	TGTGCCAGCAGCCCTACGGGGACAGGCTCTGGAAACACCATATATTTT	CASSPTGTGSGNTIYF
TRBD2	.	TRBV27	14	TRBJ2-1	TGTGCCAGCAGTCCTACCGGGACTACAAATGAGCAGTTCTTC	CASSPTGTTNEQFF
TRBD2	few	TRBV5-4	13	TRBJ2-1	TGTGCCAGCAGCAAGGGACTACCAAATGAGCAGTTCTTC	CASSKGLPNEQFF
.	.	TRBV4-2	17	TRBJ1-2	TGTGCCAGCAGCCCCCAGTCACCCTATACCGGGGGTTATGGCTACACCTTC	CASSPQSPYTGGYGYTF
TRBD1	.	TRBV5-6	14	TRBJ1-1	TGTGCCAGCAGCGGGACAGGGTCCAGGACTGAAGCTTTCTTT	CASSGTGSRTEAFF
.	.	TRBV11-3	15	TRBJ2-1	TGTGCCAGCAGCATACAATCCAGCTCCTACAATGAGCAGTTCTTC	CASSIQSSSYNEQFF
.	.	TRBV6-6	13	TRBJ1-2	TGTGCCAGCACCTGGGACACCGTCGTTGGCTACACCTTC	CASTWDTVVGYTF
TRBD1	.	TRBV10-3	16	TRBJ2-2	TGTGCCATCAGTGACCGGGACAGGAGGAACACCGGGGAGCTGTTTTTT	CAISDRDRRNTGELFF
TRBD1	.	TRBV9	15	TRBJ1-2	TGTGCCAGCAGCTCCTCAGGGAGACAGGGTTATGGCTACACCTTC	CASSSSGRQGYGYTF
TRBD1	.	TRBV27	15	TRBJ1-2	TGTGCCAGCAGACAACAGGGGGCCGGGAGCTATGGCTACACCTTC	CASRQQGAGSYGYTF
TRBD2	.	TRBV19	16	TRBJ2-2	TGTGCCAGTAGTTGGTCCGGGGGGGGTAACACCGGGGAGCTGTTTTTT	CASSWSGGGNTGELFF
TRBD2	once	TRBV28	15	TRBJ2-3	TGTGCCAGCAGTTCGAGCGGGGAGTACACAGATACGCAGTATTTT	CASSSSGEYTDTQYF
.	.	TRBV4-2	15	TRBJ2-1	TGTGCCAGCAGCCAAGAATTCCCGTTAGTCACTGAGCAGTTCTTC	CASSQEFPLVTEQFF
TRBD1	.	TRBV4-2	17	TRBJ1-2	TGTGCCAGCAGCCAAGTTTTAGGGACAGGGAAGGACTATGGCTACACCTTC	CASSQVLGTGKDYGYTF
.	once	TRBV12-3/TRBV12-4	11	TRBJ1-1	TGTGCCAGCAGTTTGGAGGGGCGAGCTTTCTTT	CASSLEGRAFF
TRBD2	.	TRBV3-1/TRBV3-2	17	TRBJ2-1	TGTGCCAGCAGCCCAATCCTAGCGGGGGGGCCTTACAATGAGCAGTTCTTC	CASSPILAGGPYNEQFF
.	.	TRBV7-2	16	TRBJ1-6	TGTGCCAGCAGCTTAGGGCAGGGCGGCTATAATTCACCCCTCCACTTT	CASSLGQGGYNSPLHF
.	.	TRBV15	16	TRBJ1-4	TGTGCCACCAGCAGAGATAAACAGGGTACTAATGAAAAACTGTTTTTT	CATSRDKQGTNEKLFF
.	.	TRBV11-1	11	TRBJ2-1	TGTGCCAGCAGCGTAACGGGTCAGCAGTTCTTC	CASSVTGQQFF
.	.	TRBV11-2	12	TRBJ2-1	TGTGCCAGCAGCTTAGCGGTCAGTGGGCCGTTCTTC	CASSLAVSGPFF
TRBD1	.	TRBV19	13	TRBJ1-6	TGTGCCAGTAGATGGACAGGAGATTCACCCCTCCACTTT	CASRWTGDSPLHF
TRBD1	.	TRBV24-1	15	TRBJ2-2	TGTGCCACCAGCTCAACAGGGGGCGGAACCGGGGAGCTGTTTTTT	CATSSTGGGTGELFF
.	.	TRBV2	13	TRBJ1-1	TGTGCCAGCGGGGAGGGGCAGAACACTGAAGCTTTCTTT	CASGEGQNTEAFF
.	.	TRBV30	14	TRBJ1-5	TGTGCCTGGAGTGTAACAGGCTTCAATCAGCCCCAGCATTTT	CAWSVTGFNQPQHF
.	.	TRBV3-1/TRBV3-2	14	TRBJ1-2	TGTGCCAGCAGCCCGCCAACAGGGTCGCGTGGCTACACCTTC	CASSPPTGSRGYTF
.	.	TRBV5-1	13	TRBJ2-3	TGCGCCAGCAGCTTCAGGGACACAGATACGCAGTATTTT	CASSFRDTDTQYF
.	.	TRBV11-2	15	TRBJ2-7	TGTGCCAGCAGAACCCCAGGGTCCCCGTCTAGGGAGCAGTACTTC	CASRTPGSPSREQYF
.	.	TRBV5-1	14	TRBJ2-7	TGCGCCAGCAGCTTGGGTGGGCCCTCCTACGAGCAGTACTTC	CASSLGGPSYEQYF
.	.	TRBV5-1	14	TRBJ2-5	TGCGCCAGCAGCCCAGGCCGGGGGACAGAGACCCAGTACTTC	CASSPGRGTETQYF